Below are 10 T cell receptor beta chains sequenced from a single sample in a study of molecular identifiers for immune sequencing clone quantification. TCRdb re-called the PCR reads with MiXCR, one entry per CDR3 protein. The table records around 65,000 distinct CDR3 sequences, around 18% of them present only once. Sequenced sample: naive CD8+ T cells from blood, with Jurkat cell RNA spiked in. Subset denoted: FACS-sorted CD8+CD4-CCR7+CD45RA+ naive T cells. These receptors all come from a human donor in good health. Some libraries in this study had Jurkat cell RNA spiked in.

This clonotype was picked up many times. The rearrangement joins TRBV27 to TRBJ2-2, with D perhaps TRBD2 (6 bases). The CDR3 contains 15 residues. Trimming cost V 3 bases and J 3 bases, with 11 bases left between them. CDR1 MNHEY and CDR2 SMNVEV come from the germline V gene (reference sequence). The CDR3 is CASSLLGRHTGELFF. Here the CDR3 DNA reads TGTGCCAGCAGTTTGTTAGGGAGGCACACCGGGGAGCTGTTTTTT.

This clonotype was counted once. This could be a read error, since a much larger clone is one nucleotide away. This sequence joins TRBV28 and TRBJ2-3; D is undetermined. This CDR3 is built from 11 residues. Germline-derived CDR1 and CDR2 are MDHEN and SYDVKM. Here the CDR3 DNA reads TGTGCCAGCAGTCTCACAGATATGCAGTATTTT. This sequence encodes CASSLTDMQYF.

With respect to this clonotype: At one of its ends the junction is not consistent with the germline gene, which may arise from a read error. The V call is TRBV20-1, the J call TRBJ1-1, with a weak D call TRBD1 (6 bases). This CDR3 contains 14 residues. Germline V lookup: CDR1 DFQATT, CDR2 SNEGSKA (reference sequence). The CDR3 here is CGALVGGDHTEAFF. CDR3 sequence (DNA): TGCGGTGCCCTGGTGGGGGGCGACCACACTGAAGCTTTCTTT.

The V call is TRBV15, the J call TRBJ2-1; D may be TRBD1 (6 bases). Trimming removed 4 bases from V and 10 bases from J, with 11 bases in between. This CDR3 contains 12 residues. Per germline, CDR1 LNHNV and CDR2 YYDKDF (reference sequence). The CDR3 region has the DNA TGTGCCACCAGCACAACAGGGTACGAGCAGTTCTTC. It specifies CATSTTGYEQFF.

Turning to this clonotype: This sequence may be a read error, since a much larger clone differs from it by one base. The CDR3 sequence: CASSWDTSGSTIYF. The CDR3 DNA is TGTGCCAGCAGTTGGGACACCTCTGGAAGCACCATATATTTT. The chain combines TRBV28 with TRBJ1-3, with a tentative D call TRBD1 (6 bases). The germline gives CDR1 MDHEN, CDR2 SYDVKM. The CDR3 extends over 14 amino acids.

This clonotype was counted between two and nine times. A read error may be the cause here, since a much bigger clone is one base away. The CDR3: CASSQTGGSSYEQYF. The CDR3 region has the DNA TGCGCCAGCAGCCAGACTGGCGGGAGTTCCTACGAGCAGTACTTC. This sequence joins TRBV4-1 and TRBJ2-7, with 7 bases lining up with TRBD2. Germline V gene lookup returns CDR1 MGHRA and CDR2 YSYEKL. This CDR3 contains 15 residues. The ends lost 3 bases at V and 1 base at J; junction bases unmatched: 6.

This clonotype was observed at least ten times. This chain joins TRBV20-1 and TRBJ2-7; maybe TRBD1 (6 bases). The CDR3 is 14 residues long. V was cut by 0 bases and J by 2 bases, with 11 bases left in between. The germline V gene encodes CDR1 DFQATT and CDR2 SNEGSKA (reference sequence). The CDR3 loop reads CSARDRTATYEQYF. The DNA of the CDR3 is TGCAGTGCTAGAGACAGGACAGCTACCTACGAGCAGTACTTC.

This clonotype came up many times. The rearrangement links TRBV6-6 to TRBJ2-2; D tentatively fits TRBD1 or TRBD2 (6 bases each). The germline V gene encodes CDR1 MNHNY and CDR2 SVGAGI (reference sequence). The CDR3 totals 15 residues. Trimming stripped 2 bases from V and 2 bases from J, with 9 bases between. The CDR3 nucleotides are TGTGCCAGCAGTTACGGGGGGCATAACACCGGGGAGCTGTTTTTT. The encoded protein is CASSYGGHNTGELFF.

This clonotype was recorded at least ten times. The chain uses TRBV5-6 and TRBJ1-1; D may be TRBD1 (6 bases). CDR1 is SGHDT, CDR2 YYEEEE, per germline. V was clipped by 2 bases and J by 4 bases, with 18 bases between them. The CDR3 runs 16 residues. The CDR3: CASSFSPGGAVTEAFF. In DNA form, the CDR3 reads TGTGCCAGCAGCTTCTCTCCGGGGGGGGCGGTCACTGAAGCTTTCTTT.

This clonotype was seen at least ten times. CDR3 amino acids: CASRKSEAFF. In DNA form, the CDR3 reads TGTGCCAGCAGGAAGAGTGAAGCTTTCTTT. The V call is TRBV6-1, the J call TRBJ1-1, with D unclear. Germline V gene lookup returns CDR1 MNHNS and CDR2 SASEGT. The CDR3 has 10 residues. With 6 bases removed from V and 7 bases from J, the gap between germline ends came to 6 bases.